These 13 T cell receptor beta chains came from one sample sequenced in a study of cytomegalovirus exposure and HLA in healthy donors (dated 2017 in TCRdb). Library preparation was by the immunoSEQ multiplex PCR assay. For the multiplex PCR, a mixture combining 60 forward primers for TCR Vbeta segments and 13 reverse primers for TCR Jbeta segments was used. This immuneACCESS table, as held by TCRdb, lists in-frame sequences with V and J called but not all clones. Of the missing ones, under half trace to an unresolved V gene in checked studies; the others have no known cause. Across this sample there are about 120,000 clones, with over 70% seen only once. The ten largest clones take up over 1.5% of the sample. Material for sequencing was PBMCs. Receptor source: a woman under 30 in good health and CMV-seronegative.

This clone was detected a few times. V usage is TRBV19 and J usage is TRBJ2-3, with 8 bases matching TRBD2. CDR3 size: 16 residues. J gave up 4 bases and V 3 bases, and 9 bases lay outside the gene matches. Germline V gene lookup returns CDR1 LNHDA and CDR2 SQIVND (reference sequence). CDR3 residues: CASSMKGLVIPDTQYF. In nucleotides, the CDR3 is TGTGCCAGTAGTATGAAGGGACTAGTAATCCCAGATACGCAGTATTTT. The whole variable domain, filled in from reference TRBV19 and TRBJ2-3, reads DGGITQSPKYLFRKEGQNVTLSCEQNLNHDAMYWYRQDPGQGLRLIYYSQIVNDFQKGDIAEGYSVSREKKESFPLTVTSAQKNPTAFYLCASSMKGLVIPDTQYFGPGTRLTVL.

This clone came up once. The gene calls are TRBV5-1 and TRBJ1-1; TRBD1 agrees at 7 bases. From germline, CDR1 is SGHRS and CDR2 YFSETQ. The CDR3 totals 13 residues. J lost 8 bases, V lost 3 bases, and 7 bases had no gene match. CDR3 sequence reads: CASSSEPTGEAFF. The CDR3 DNA reads as TGCGCCAGCAGCTCTGAACCGACAGGGGAAGCTTTCTTT.

This chain joins TRBV30 and TRBJ2-7, with D uncertain. Germline V gives CDR1 GTSNPN, CDR2 SVGIG (reference sequence). With 1 base removed from V and 2 bases from J, the gap between germline ends came to 12 bases. CDR3 length: 14 amino acids. CDR3 region: CAWSGNTEAYEQYF. DNA of the CDR3: TGTGCCTGGAGTGGGAACACCGAGGCCTACGAGCAGTACTTC.

V usage is TRBV29-1 and J usage is TRBJ2-3, with 8 bases that match TRBD2. Unmatched junction bases numbered 9, after V lost 3 bases and J lost 1 base. Germline values: CDR1 SQVTM, CDR2 ANQGSEA. The CDR3 loop spans 16 amino acids. In DNA form, the CDR3 reads TGCAGCGTTGATAGATCAGCGGGGGCTGGCACAGATACGCAGTATTTT. Protein: CSVDRSAGAGTDTQYF.

This chain connects TRBV6-5 to TRBJ2-3, with unresolved D. The CDR3 runs 13 residues. V was trimmed by 2 bases and J by 7 bases, leaving 10 bases between them. Germline values: CDR1 MNHEY, CDR2 SVGAGI. The CDR3 here is CASSYPPPNTQYF. CDR3 DNA: TGTGCCAGCAGTTACCCCCCTCCTAATACGCAGTATTTT.

The chain recombines TRBV4-1 with TRBJ2-1; D might be TRBD2 (5 bases). The CDR3 has 15 amino acids. V was shortened by 1 base and J by 6 bases, with 13 bases between the two germline ends. Germline V CDR1 and CDR2: MGHRA, YSYEKL. CDR3 sequence: CASSQGSGVFNEQFF. For the CDR3, the DNA is TGCGCCAGCAGCCAAGGGAGCGGCGTCTTCAATGAGCAGTTCTTC.

The chain is built from TRBV6-6 and TRBJ1-2; 9 nucleotides agree with TRBD1. The V and J ends lost 0 bases and 4 bases, in that order; junction bases with no gene match: 6. The CDR3 sequence is 16 residues long. Germline V CDR1 and CDR2: MNHNY, SVGAGI (reference sequence). The CDR3 nucleotides are TGTGCCAGCAGTTACTCGACAGGGGGGGAGAGCTATGGCTACACCTTC. Amino acid sequence: CASSYSTGGESYGYTF.

The CDR3 DNA reads as TGTGCCAGCAGAGGCAGGGCTAGGGGCTGGACTTTCTTT. It is translated as CASRGRARGWTFF. The V gene is TRBV28, the J gene TRBJ1-1, with D perhaps TRBD1 (5 bases). The CDR3 loop spans 13 amino acids. Per germline, CDR1 MDHEN and CDR2 SYDVKM. V was pared by 6 bases and J by 12 bases, with 20 bases between.

The table lists this clone with a few counts. This rearrangement joins TRBV9 to TRBJ2-1; 14 bases map to TRBD2. This CDR3 is built from 16 residues. The J segment lost 9 bases and the V segment lost 3 bases, leaving 8 bases of the junction unmatched. The germline V gene has CDR1 SGDLS and CDR2 YYNGEE. CDR3 DNA sequence: TGTGCCAGCAGCGCGGCGACTAGCGGGGGGGTCAGTGAGCAGTTCTTC. Amino acids: CASSAATSGGVSEQFF.

The V and J genes are TRBV23-1 and TRBJ1-1; unclear D gene. TRBV23-1 qualifies as an ORF whose function is uncertain. V lost 8 bases and J 6 bases, leaving 22 bases between the germline ends. This CDR3 is built from 15 residues. CDR3 DNA: TGCGCCAGCCCTAAATATCACACAGCCTCGCCTGAAGCTTTCTTT. This translates into CASPKYHTASPEAFF.

The V and J genes are TRBV4-1 and TRBJ1-4; unclear D gene. Germline assignment: CDR1 MGHRA and CDR2 YSYEKL. The CDR3 contains 16 residues. Between the trimmed V and J ends, which lost 3 bases and 2 bases, there was a span of 13 bases. The CDR3 coding sequence is TGCGCCAGCAGCCATGTAACTAGACCTACTAATGAAAAACTGTTTTTT. The encoded protein is CASSHVTRPTNEKLFF.

This clone was observed once. This chain connects TRBV28 to TRBJ1-2, with 12 bases that match TRBD1. The CDR3 has 19 amino acids. Per germline, CDR1 MDHEN and CDR2 SYDVKM. J lost 4 bases, V lost 6 bases, and 18 bases had no gene match. The CDR3 nucleotides are TGTGCCAGCAGCCCCTCTACCGGGACAGGGGGCGCGAGTCGCTATGGCTACACCTTC. Its translation is CASSPSTGTGGASRYGYTF.

This clone was seen only once. This CDR3 is CASSPSGGVRYGYTF. Written as DNA, the CDR3 is TGTGCCAGCTCACCAAGCGGGGGGGTTCGGTATGGCTACACCTTC. This chain uses TRBV18 with TRBJ1-2; a weak D match, TRBD1 (5 bases). The germline V gene encodes CDR1 KGHSH and CDR2 LQKENI. Trimming cost V 2 bases and J 5 bases, with 15 bases left between them. The CDR3 spans 15 residues.